This TCR beta chain was observed in a study of blood T cell repertoires in COVID-19. For the study at large: Nucleic acid was either cDNA or gDNA, and it came from T cells, B-cell-depleted T cells, or PBMCs.

Deletions cut 3 bases from V and 4 bases from J, with 9 bases between. The CDR3 runs to 13 residues. CDR1 and CDR2 (germline): SGHTA, FQGTGA. Source study methods: Quantification of nucleated cells was approximated via reference gene primer amplification. The method was immunoSEQ multiplex PCR; TCRdb's version includes in-frame clones alone and lacks a portion of them. V, J and clone size were drawn from that table, and D and trimming were deduced from the DNA. The table has over 300,000 clones, roughly 90% seen once. The V call is TRBV7-3, the J call TRBJ1-1; unclear D gene. This TCR derives from a man between 18 and 35 years old who had recovered from COVID-19. Sequencing used peripheral blood. CDR3 nucleotides: TGTGCCAGCAGCTTCAAGGGAGGCACTGAAGCTTTCTTT. This encodes CASSFKGGTEAFF.